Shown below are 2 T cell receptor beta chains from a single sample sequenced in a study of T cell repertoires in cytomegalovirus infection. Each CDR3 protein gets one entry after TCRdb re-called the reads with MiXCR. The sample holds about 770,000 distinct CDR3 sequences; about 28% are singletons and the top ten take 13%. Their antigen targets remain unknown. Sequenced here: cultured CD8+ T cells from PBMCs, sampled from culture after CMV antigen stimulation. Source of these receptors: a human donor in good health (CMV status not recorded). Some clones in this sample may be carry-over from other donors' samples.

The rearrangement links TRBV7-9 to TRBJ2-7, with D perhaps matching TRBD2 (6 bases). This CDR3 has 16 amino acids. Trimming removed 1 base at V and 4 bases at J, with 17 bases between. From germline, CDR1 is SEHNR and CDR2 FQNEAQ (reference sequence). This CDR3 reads CASSLVAGLLLYEQYF. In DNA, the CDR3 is TGTGCCAGCAGCTTAGTTGCGGGGCTCCTCCTTTACGAGCAGTACTTC.

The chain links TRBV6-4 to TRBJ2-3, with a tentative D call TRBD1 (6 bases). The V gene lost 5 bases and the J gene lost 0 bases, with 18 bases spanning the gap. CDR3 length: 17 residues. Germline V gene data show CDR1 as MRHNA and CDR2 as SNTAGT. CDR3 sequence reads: CASSNTLLGASTDTQYF. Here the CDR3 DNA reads TGTGCCAGCAGTAATACTTTGTTGGGGGCGAGCACAGATACGCAGTATTTT.